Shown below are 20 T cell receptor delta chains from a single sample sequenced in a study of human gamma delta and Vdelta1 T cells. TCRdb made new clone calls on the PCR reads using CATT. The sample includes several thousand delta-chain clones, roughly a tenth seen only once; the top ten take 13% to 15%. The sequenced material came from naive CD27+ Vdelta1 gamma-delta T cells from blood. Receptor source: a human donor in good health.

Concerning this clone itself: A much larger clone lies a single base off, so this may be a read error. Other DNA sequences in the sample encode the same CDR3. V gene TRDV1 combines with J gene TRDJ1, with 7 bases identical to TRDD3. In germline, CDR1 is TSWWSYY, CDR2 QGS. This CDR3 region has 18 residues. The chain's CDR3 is CALGEVTIRRRDWGKLIF. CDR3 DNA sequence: TGTGCCCTTGGGGAAGTAACTATCCGTCGTCGGGACTGGGGAAAACTCATCTTT.

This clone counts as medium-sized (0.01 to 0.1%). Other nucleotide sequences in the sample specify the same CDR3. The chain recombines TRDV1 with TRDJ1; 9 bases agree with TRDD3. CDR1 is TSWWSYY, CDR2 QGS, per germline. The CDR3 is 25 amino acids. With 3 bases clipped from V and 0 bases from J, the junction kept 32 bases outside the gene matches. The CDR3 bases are TGTGCTCTTGGGGATGCTACGAATTTGCTTCACCACGACTGGGGGACCCAACCTCACACCGATAAACTCATCTTT. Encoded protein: CALGDATNLLHHDWGTQPHTDKLIF.

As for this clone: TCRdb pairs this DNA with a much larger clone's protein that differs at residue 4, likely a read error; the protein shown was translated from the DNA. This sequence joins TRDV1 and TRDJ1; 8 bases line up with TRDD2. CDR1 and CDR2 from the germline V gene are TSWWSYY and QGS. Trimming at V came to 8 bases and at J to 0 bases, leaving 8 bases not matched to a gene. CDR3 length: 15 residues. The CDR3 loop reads CALYLPKGYTDKLIF. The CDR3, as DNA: TGTGCTCTTTACCTTCCTAAGGGATACACCGATAAACTCATCTTT.

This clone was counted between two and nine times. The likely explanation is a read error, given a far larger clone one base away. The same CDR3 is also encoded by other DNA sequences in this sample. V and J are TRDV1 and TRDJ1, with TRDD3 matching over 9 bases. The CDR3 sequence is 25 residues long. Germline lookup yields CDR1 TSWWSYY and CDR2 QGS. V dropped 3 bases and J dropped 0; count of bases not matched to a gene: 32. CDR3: CALGDATNLLHHDWGTQPHTDKLIF. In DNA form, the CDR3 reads TGTGCTCTTGGGGATGCTACGAATTTGCTTCACCACGACTGGGGGACCCAACCCCACACCGATAAACTCATCTTT.

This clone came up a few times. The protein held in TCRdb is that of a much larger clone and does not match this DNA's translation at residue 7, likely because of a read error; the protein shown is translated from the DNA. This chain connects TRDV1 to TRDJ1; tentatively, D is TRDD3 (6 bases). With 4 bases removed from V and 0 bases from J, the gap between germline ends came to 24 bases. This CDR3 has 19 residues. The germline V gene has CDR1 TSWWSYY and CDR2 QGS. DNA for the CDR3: TGTGCTCTTGGGGGCCTTCTTACTAGCTGGGGAAGGTACACCGATAAACTCATCTTT. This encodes CALGGLLTSWGRYTDKLIF.

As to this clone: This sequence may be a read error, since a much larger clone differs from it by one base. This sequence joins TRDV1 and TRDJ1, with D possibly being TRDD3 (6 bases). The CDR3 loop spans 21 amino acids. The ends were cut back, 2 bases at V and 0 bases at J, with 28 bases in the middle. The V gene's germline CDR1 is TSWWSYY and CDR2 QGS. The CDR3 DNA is TGTGCTCTTGGGGAAACCCGACATGTCCGAAAAGTGATACGAAACACCGATAAACTCATCTTT. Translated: CALGETRHVRKVIRNTDKLIF.

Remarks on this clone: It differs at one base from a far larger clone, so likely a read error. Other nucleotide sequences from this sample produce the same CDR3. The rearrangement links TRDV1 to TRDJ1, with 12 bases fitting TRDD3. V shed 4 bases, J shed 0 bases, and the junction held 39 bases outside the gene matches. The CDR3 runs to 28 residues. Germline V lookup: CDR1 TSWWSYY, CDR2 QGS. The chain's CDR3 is CALGGPLPSSRLGTGGYLTRSYTDKLIF. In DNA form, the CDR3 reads TGTGCTCTTGGGGGACCTCTGCCTTCCTCCAGGTTGGGTACTGGGGGATACCTTACGCGGTCGTACACCGATAAACTCATCTTT.

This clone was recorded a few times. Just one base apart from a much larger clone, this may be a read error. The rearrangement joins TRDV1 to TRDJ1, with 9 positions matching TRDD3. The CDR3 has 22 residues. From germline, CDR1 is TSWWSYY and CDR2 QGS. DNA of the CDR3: TGTGCTCTTGGGGAACTTCGGCTTCCCTACTGGGGGACCCGTCCCTACACCGATAAACTCACCTTT. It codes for CALGELRLPYWGTRPYTDKLTF.

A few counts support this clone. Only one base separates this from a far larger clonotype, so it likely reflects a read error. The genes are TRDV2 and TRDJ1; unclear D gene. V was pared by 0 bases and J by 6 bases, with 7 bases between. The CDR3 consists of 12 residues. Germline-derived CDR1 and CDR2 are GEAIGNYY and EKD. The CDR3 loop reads CACDTTYHKLIF. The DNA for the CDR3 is TGTGCCTGTGACACCACCTATCATAAACTCATCTTT.

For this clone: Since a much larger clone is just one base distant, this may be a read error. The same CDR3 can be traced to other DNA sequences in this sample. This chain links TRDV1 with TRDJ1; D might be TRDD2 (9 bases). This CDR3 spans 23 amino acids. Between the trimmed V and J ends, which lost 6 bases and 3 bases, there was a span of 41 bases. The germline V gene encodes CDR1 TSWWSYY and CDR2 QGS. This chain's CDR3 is CALGDSPPSYRPPNRGYSDKLIF. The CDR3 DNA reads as TGTGCTCTTGGAGACTCCCCCCCTTCCTACCGCCCTCCGAATAGGGGATACTCCGATAAACTCATCTTT.

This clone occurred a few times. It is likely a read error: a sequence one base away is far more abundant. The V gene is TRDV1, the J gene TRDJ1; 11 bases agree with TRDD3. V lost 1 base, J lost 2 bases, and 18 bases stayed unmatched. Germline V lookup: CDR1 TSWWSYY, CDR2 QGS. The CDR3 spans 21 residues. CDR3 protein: CALGEREDVVGDTRRTDKLIF. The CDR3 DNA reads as TGTGCTCTTGGGGAACGGGAGGATGTGGTGGGGGATACGAGGCGTACCGATAAACTCATCTTT.

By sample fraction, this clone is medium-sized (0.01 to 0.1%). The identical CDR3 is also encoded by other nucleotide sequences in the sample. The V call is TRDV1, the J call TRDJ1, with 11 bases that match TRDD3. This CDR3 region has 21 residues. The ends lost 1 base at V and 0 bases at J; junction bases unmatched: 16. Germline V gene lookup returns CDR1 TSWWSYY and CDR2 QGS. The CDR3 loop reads CALGERNLRAGGYLYTDKLIF. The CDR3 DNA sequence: TGTGCTCTTGGGGAACGAAATCTAAGGGCTGGGGGATACTTGTACACCGATAAACTCATCTTT.

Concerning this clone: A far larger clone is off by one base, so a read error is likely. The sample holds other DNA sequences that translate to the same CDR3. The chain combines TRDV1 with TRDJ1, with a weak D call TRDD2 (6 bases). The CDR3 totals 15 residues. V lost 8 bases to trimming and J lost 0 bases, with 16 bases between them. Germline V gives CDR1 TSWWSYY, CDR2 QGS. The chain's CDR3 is CALCLPKGYTDKLIF. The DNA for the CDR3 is TGTGCTCTTTGCCTTCCAAAGGGATACACCGATAAACTCATCTTT.

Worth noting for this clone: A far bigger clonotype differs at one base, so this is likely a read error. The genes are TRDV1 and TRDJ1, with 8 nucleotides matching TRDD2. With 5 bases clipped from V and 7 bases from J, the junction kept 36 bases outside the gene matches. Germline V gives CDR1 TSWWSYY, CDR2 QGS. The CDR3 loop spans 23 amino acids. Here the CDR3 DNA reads TGTGCTCTTGGGAGCAGCAGGCCTTCCTATTCTGACGTGGTAGGGTGGACACGGGGTAAACTCATCTTT. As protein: CALGSSRPSYSDVVGWTRGKLIF.

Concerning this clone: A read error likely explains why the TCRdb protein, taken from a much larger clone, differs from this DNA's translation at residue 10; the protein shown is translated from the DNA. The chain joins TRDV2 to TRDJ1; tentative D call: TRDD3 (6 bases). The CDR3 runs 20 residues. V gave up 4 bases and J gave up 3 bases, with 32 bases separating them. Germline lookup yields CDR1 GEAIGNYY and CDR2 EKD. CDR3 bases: TGTGCCTGTGAAAGCCTACGCACCAAGCCACAAGGGGGACTTTCCGATAAACTCATCTTT. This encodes CACESLRTKPQGGLSDKLIF.

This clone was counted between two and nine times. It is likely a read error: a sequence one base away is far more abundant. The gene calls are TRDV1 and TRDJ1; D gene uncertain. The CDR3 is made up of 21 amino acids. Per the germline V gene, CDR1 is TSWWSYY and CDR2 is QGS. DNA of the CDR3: TGTGCTCTTGGGGCCTCCAATCAACTTCGGGCCCGTACTTCGTACACCGATAAACCCATCTTT. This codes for CALGASNQLRARTSYTDKPIF.

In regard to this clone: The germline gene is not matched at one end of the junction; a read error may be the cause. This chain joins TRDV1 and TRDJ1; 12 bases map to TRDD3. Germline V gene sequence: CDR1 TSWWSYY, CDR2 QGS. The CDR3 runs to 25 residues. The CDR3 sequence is CALGELPIGRRFFVLGDTRTDRLIF. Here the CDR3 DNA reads TGTGCTCTTGGGGAACTACCTATTGGACGGCGTTTTTTTGTACTGGGGGATACTAGAACCGATAGACTCATCTTT.

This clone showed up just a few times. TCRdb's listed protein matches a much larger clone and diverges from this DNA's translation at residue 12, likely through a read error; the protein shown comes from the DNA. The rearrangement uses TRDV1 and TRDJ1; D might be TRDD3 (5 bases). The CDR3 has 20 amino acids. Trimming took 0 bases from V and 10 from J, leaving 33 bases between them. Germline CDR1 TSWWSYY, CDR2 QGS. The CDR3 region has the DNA TGTGCTCTTGGGGAACTCAGGCCCCTCCGACTGGAGAGAGCTGTAAACGGACTCATCTTT. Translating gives CALGELRPLRLERAVNGLIF.

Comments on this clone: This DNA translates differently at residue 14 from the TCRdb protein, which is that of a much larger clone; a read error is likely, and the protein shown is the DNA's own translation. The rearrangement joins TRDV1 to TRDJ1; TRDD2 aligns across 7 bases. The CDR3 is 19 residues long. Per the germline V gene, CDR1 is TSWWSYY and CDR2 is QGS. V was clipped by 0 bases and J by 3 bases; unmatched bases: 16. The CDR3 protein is CALGELRGYSFLPADKLIF. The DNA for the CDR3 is TGTGCTCTTGGGGAACTAAGGGGGTATTCCTTCCTCCCGGCCGATAAACTCATCTTT.

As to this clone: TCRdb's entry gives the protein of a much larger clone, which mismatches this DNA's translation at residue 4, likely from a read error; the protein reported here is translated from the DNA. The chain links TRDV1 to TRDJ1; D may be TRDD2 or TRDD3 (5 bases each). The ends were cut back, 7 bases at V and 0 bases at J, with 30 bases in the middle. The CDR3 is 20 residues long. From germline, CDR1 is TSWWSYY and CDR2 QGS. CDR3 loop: CALEGKDPRPGASYTDKLIF. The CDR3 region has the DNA TGTGCTCTTGAGGGGAAGGATCCTAGGCCCGGGGCTTCGTACACCGATAAACTCATCTTT.